The TCR beta chain under discussion was sequenced for a study of human T cells and chemical hapten exposure. The time point here: pre-sensitization, week 0. Documented treatment: therapeutic diphenylcyclopropenone sensitization with weekly scalp DPC. Donors, patients with alopecia ranging from 18 to 70 years old and judged suitable for DPC, provided samples. CDR1 LGHNA and CDR2 YNFKEQ come from the germline V gene. This CDR3 is built from 15 residues. The ends lost 4 bases at V and 2 bases at J; junction bases unmatched: 4. TCRdb passed the RACE reads through MiXCR, listing each CDR3 protein once. This repertoire shows 180,000 or so distinct CDR3 sequences, nearly 30% found once; its top ten account for about 2.8%.

This TCR came from a woman aged 25 to 39 with alopecia areata. Some clones in this sample may be carry-over from other donors' samples. Sequencing used whole blood, obtained in connection with sensitization to the hapten diphenylcyclopropenone (DPC). This chain joins TRBV4-2 and TRBJ2-7; 11 positions match TRBD2. The CDR3 loop reads CASSPGLAGTYEQYF. Here the CDR3 DNA reads TGTGCCAGCAGCCCCGGACTAGCGGGCACCTACGAGCAGTACTTC.